These T cell receptor beta chains were read from a single sample in a study of CD8+ T cells in alopecia areata. Some clones are missing from TCRdb's copy, which holds only in-frame ones; the method was immunoSEQ multiplex PCR. The table records fewer than 250,000 clones, 60% of them present only once. Specimen: CD4+ T cells sorted from blood, collected at week 24, from a patient treated with tofacitinib. These receptors originate from a human donor with alopecia areata. Each CDR3 is given with its conserved first and last residue. The order of the fields is D gene, J gene, clone size, V gene, CDR3 protein, CDR3 DNA. D genes are given only for firm matches. Size values are once, few and many counts, or a class for expanded clones, and some rows have none.

TRBD1	TRBJ2-1	NA	TRBV29-1	CSVGGDRGLSYNEQFF	TGCAGCGTTGGGGGGGACAGGGGACTTAGCTACAATGAGCAGTTCTTC
NA	TRBJ2-6	NA	TRBV5-1	CASSLQSSGANVLTF	TGCGCCAGCAGCTTGCAGAGCTCTGGGGCCAACGTCCTGACTTTC
TRBD1	TRBJ2-2	many	TRBV11-2	CASSGMGQKGTGELFF	TGTGCCAGCAGCGGTATGGGACAGAAGGGCACCGGGGAGCTGTTTTTT
NA	TRBJ2-5	NA	TRBV4-3	CASSQDTGETQYF	TGCGCCAGCAGCCAAGATACGGGTGAGACCCAGTACTTC
NA	TRBJ2-5	NA	TRBV28	CASSRTATPKETQYF	TGTGCCAGCAGTCGGACAGCCACCCCCAAAGAGACCCAGTACTTC
NA	TRBJ1-1	NA	TRBV29-1	CSVYRLMNTEAFF	TGCAGCGTTTATCGCCTCATGAACACTGAAGCTTTCTTT
NA	TRBJ2-5	NA	TRBV30	CAWSVRLPPLQYF	TGTGCCTGGAGTGTGCGACTACCACCCTTACAGTACTTC
NA	TRBJ1-2	NA	TRBV6-5	CASSYTPGTTGSGYTF	TGTGCCAGCAGTTATACACCCGGGACAACTGGGAGTGGCTACACCTTC
NA	TRBJ1-2	NA	TRBV25-1	CASSDGGYGYTF	TGTGCCAGCAGTGATGGGGGGTATGGCTACACCTTC
TRBD2	TRBJ2-1	few	TRBV29-1	CSVSAGGPNEQFF	TGCAGCGTGTCTGCGGGGGGTCCCAATGAGCAGTTCTTC